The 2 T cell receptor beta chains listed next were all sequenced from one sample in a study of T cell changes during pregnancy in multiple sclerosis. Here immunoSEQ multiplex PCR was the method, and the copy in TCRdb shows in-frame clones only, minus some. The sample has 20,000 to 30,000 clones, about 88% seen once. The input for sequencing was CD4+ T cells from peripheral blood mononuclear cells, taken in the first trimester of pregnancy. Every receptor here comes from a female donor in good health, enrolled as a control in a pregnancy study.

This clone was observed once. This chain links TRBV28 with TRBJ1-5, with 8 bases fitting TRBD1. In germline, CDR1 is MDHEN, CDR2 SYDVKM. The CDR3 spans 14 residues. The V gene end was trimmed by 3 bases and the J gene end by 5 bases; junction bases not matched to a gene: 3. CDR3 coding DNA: TGTGCCAGCAGTTTGGGACAGGAAGATCAGCCCCAGCATTTT. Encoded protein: CASSLGQEDQPQHF.

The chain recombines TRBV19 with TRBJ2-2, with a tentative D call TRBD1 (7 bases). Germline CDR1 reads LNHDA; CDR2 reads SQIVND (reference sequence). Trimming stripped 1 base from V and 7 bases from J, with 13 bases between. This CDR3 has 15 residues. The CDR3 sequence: CASSIVNRGGGELFF. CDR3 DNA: TGTGCCAGTAGTATAGTGAACAGGGGAGGCGGGGAGCTGTTTTTT.